What follows is one TCR beta chain and its context. No antigen is known for it. No quality values exist for individual bases; no much larger clone is one base distant. Germline trimming: 6 bases from V, 7 bases from J; junction bases outside gene matches: 9. The germline V gene supplies CDR1 MNHEY and CDR2 SVGAGI. The CDR3 runs 14 residues from the cysteine to the phenylalanine. The DNA shown is the 42-base CDR3, in frame from base 1. The sample originates from a study of blood T cell repertoires in COVID-19 (dated by TCRdb to between 2020 and 2021). Background for the entire study: Samples covering the acute and convalescent phases of COVID-19 were provided by collaborators in the United States, Italy and Spain. The prospective study material was composed of cDNA or gDNA derived from T cells, B-cell-depleted T cells, or PBMCs. The dataset comprised deeply sampled blood TCRbeta repertoires from subjects exposed to, actively infected with, or recovered from COVID-19. The repertoires were released in a freely available public database intended as a resource for research on the immune response to SARS-CoV-2. The samples were drawn from the first 160 participants of the ongoing ImmuneRACE study and from over a thousand subjects provided by 6 global collaborators. A de-identified subject ID, COVID-19 status, age in years and sex were almost always included in the sample metadata. Where HLA class I and class II types were available, the types were taken from metadata supplied by the sample provider, not from assay-based typing.

Beyond this particular receptor, the publication reports: Clinical and demographic metadata were provided uncurated, with the amount varying by source and participant.

Each collaborating institution followed its own protocols to collect whole blood in K2EDTA tubes. Collaborator samples were shipped for TCRbeta analysis as frozen whole blood, isolated PBMCs, or DNA extracted from either sample type. The immunoSEQ Assay, a bias-controlled multiplex PCR, was used to amplify TCRbeta CDR3 regions from genomic DNA. The authors' pipeline ran thus. The number of nucleated cells in each sample was estimated from the amplification of reference gene primers within the assay. To quantify the absolute abundance of each unique TCRbeta CDR3 rearrangement, sequence reads were collapsed and filtered. For each sample, productive Simpson clonality was calculated as the square root of Simpson's diversity index across productive rearrangements. TCRdb carries this immuneACCESS record with in-frame sequences only. Its versions omit some clonotypes, under half of them owing to an unresolved V gene in the studies checked, with the rest unexplained. The V and J calls and clone size come from that table; D and trimming were worked out from the DNA. This sample has a few hundred thousand clones in its table, and 81% of those were observed once. The ten biggest clones cover over 0.95% of the sample.

This receptor was obtained from a human donor with acute or convalescent COVID-19. The donor label of this sample is uncertain. Here the chain combines TRBV6-5 and TRBJ1-2, with TRBD1 matching 9 junction bases. Sequenced input: peripheral blood. The DNA is as follows: TGTGCCAGCAGACCTACTACAGGGGGCCGTGGCTACACCTTC. Protein translation: CASRPTTGGRGYTF.